These T cell receptor beta chains were read from a single sample in a study of blood T cell repertoires in COVID-19. Measured with immunoSEQ multiplex PCR; TCRdb has only the in-frame clones, and not every one. There are 55,000 to 75,000 clones in the sample; just over 85% occur only once, and approximately 4.1% lies in the top ten. Sequencing used peripheral blood. Receptors originate from a man aged 50-60 years with acute or convalescent COVID-19. The CDR3 runs from the conserved cysteine through the conserved F or W. Fields, in order: D gene, J gene, V gene, clone size, CDR3 DNA, CDR3 protein. The D gene is left open where the match is weak. A row's size may be missing; if present it is once, few, many or a size class.

.,TRBJ1-4,TRBV6-1,.,TGTGCCAGCAGTGGGGCCCAGGGGTATTCTAATGAAAAACTGTTTTTT,CASSGAQGYSNEKLFF
.,TRBJ1-1,TRBV11-3,once,TGTGCCAGCAGCTTAGATCAGGACAGAGAAGCTTTCTTT,CASSLDQDREAFF
TRBD1,TRBJ1-1,TRBV2,.,TGTGCCAGCAGTGCCCGGACAGGGTTCACTGAAGCTTTCTTT,CASSARTGFTEAFF
.,TRBJ1-6,TRBV6-5,few,TGTGCCAGCAGTTATAAGAACAGTTCACCCCTCCACTTT,CASSYKNSSPLHF
.,TRBJ1-5,TRBV2,.,TGTGCCAGCAGTGGCACAGGAAATCAGCCCCAGCATTTT,CASSGTGNQPQHF
.,TRBJ1-4,TRBV28,.,TGTGCCAGCAGTTTATCTGCGTCGGGTTCTGAAAAACTGTTTTTT,CASSLSASGSEKLFF
TRBD1,TRBJ1-1,TRBV7-3,few,TGTGCCAGCAGCTTGTCCGGGACAGCGAACACTGAAGCTTTCTTT,CASSLSGTANTEAFF
.,TRBJ1-6,TRBV28,.,TGTGCCAGCAGCTCGAGCTCCTATAATTCACCCCTCCACTTT,CASSSSSYNSPLHF
TRBD1,TRBJ2-7,TRBV5-8,few,TGTGCCAGCAGCTTGTTTGTTACGGGACAGGGGCCCGCCGGCCCCTACGAGCAGTACTTC,CASSLFVTGQGPAGPYEQYF
.,TRBJ2-3,TRBV2,.,TGTGCCAGCCATAGGAGGGCAGCAGATACGCAGTATTTT,CASHRRAADTQYF
TRBD1,TRBJ2-7,TRBV7-3,.,TGTGCCAGCAGCGACAGGGAAAGACCCTACGAGCAGTACTTC,CASSDRERPYEQYF
TRBD2,TRBJ2-1,TRBV30,.,TGTGCCTGGACCGGACTAGCGGGAGATGTCAATGAGCAGTTCTTC,CAWTGLAGDVNEQFF
TRBD2,TRBJ2-1,TRBV29-1,.,TGCAGCGTTATGACTAGCGGGGGGTACAATGAGCAGTTCTTC,CSVMTSGGYNEQFF
TRBD1,TRBJ1-4,TRBV10-3,.,TGTGCCATCAGTGGGACAGGGAATGAAAAACTGTTTTTT,CAISGTGNEKLFF
TRBD1,TRBJ2-3,TRBV11-3,.,TGTGCCAGCAGCTTAACGGGACAGGGGAAGATCACAGATACGCAGTATTTT,CASSLTGQGKITDTQYF